Listed below are T cell receptor beta chains from one sample, sequenced in a study of T cells in localized non-small cell lung cancer. Sequencing used immunoSEQ multiplex PCR; TCRdb keeps in-frame clones, though not all of them. The table has approximately 12,000 clones, 80% to 90% seen once; the top ten hold 15% to 20%. This specimen consisted of peripheral blood, obtained before any cancer treatment. Source of these receptors: a male donor aged 60 or over with stage I lung adenocarcinoma. CDR3s include the opening cysteine and the closing phenylalanine or tryptophan. D genes are given only for firm matches. Clone size appears in some rows only: once, few, many, or a class for an expanded clone.

D gene,J gene,V gene,clone size,CDR3 protein,CDR3 DNA
NA,TRBJ1-2,TRBV5-1,NA,CASSLRGDGYTF,TGCGCCAGCAGTCTGAGGGGGGACGGCTACACCTTC
NA,TRBJ2-7,TRBV27,few,CASSLSWSSYEQYF,TGTGCCAGCAGTTTATCATGGAGCTCCTACGAGCAGTACTTC
TRBD1,TRBJ1-1,TRBV5-1,NA,CASSLSGQGYTEAFF,TGCGCCAGCAGCTTATCGGGACAGGGGTACACTGAAGCTTTCTTT
NA,TRBJ1-1,TRBV11-2,NA,CASSWYPNTEAFF,TGTGCCAGCAGCTGGTACCCGAACACTGAAGCTTTCTTT
NA,TRBJ2-1,TRBV2,NA,CASRGGPEFF,TGTGCCAGCAGGGGGGGGCCGGAGTTCTTC
NA,TRBJ1-4,TRBV9,NA,CASSVRGSDNEKLFF,TGTGCCAGCAGCGTAAGAGGGTCCGATAATGAAAAACTGTTTTTT
NA,TRBJ1-1,TRBV7-6,NA,CASSLVVTGNTEAFF,TGTGCCAGCAGCTTAGTAGTGACGGGGAACACTGAAGCTTTCTTT
NA,TRBJ2-7,TRBV19,NA,CASSIDYSSSYEQYF,TGTGCCAGTAGTATTGACTACTCAAGCTCCTACGAGCAGTACTTC
NA,TRBJ2-5,TRBV27,NA,CASSSSLWGRGETQYF,TGTGCCAGCAGTTCCTCCCTTTGGGGTAGGGGAGAGACCCAGTACTTC
NA,TRBJ2-3,TRBV9,NA,CASSVEDVGGTDTQYF,TGTGCCAGCAGCGTAGAGGATGTCGGGGGCACAGATACGCAGTATTTT
NA,TRBJ2-5,TRBV5-1,NA,CASSLIPATETQYF,TGCGCCAGCAGCTTGATCCCGGCCACCGAGACCCAGTACTTC
NA,TRBJ2-2,TRBV5-1,NA,CASSPDPSNTGELFF,TGCGCCAGCAGCCCGGACCCGTCGAACACCGGGGAGCTGTTTTTT
NA,TRBJ2-1,TRBV19,NA,CASSISALTYNEQFF,TGTGCCAGTAGTATCAGCGCACTCACCTACAATGAGCAGTTCTTC
NA,TRBJ1-1,TRBV5-1,NA,CASSLGDGGEAFF,TGCGCCAGCAGCTTGGGAGACGGAGGTGAAGCTTTCTTT
NA,TRBJ2-6,TRBV28,NA,CASSLAGLGANVLTF,TGTGCCAGCAGTTTGGCGGGGTTGGGGGCCAACGTCCTGACTTTC
NA,TRBJ2-7,TRBV4-1,once,CASSQAEPYEQYF,TGCGCCAGCAGCCAAGCGGAGCCATACGAGCAGTACTTC
NA,TRBJ2-7,TRBV27,NA,CASRRAARNEQYF,TGTGCCAGTCGACGCGCAGCTCGTAACGAGCAGTACTTC
NA,TRBJ2-7,TRBV5-4,NA,CASSLGGGRPPYEQYF,TGTGCCAGCAGCTTGGGGGGAGGACGTCCTCCCTACGAGCAGTACTTC
NA,TRBJ2-3,TRBV30,NA,CAWRIVYGTDTQYF,TGTGCCTGGAGAATAGTGTATGGCACAGATACGCAGTATTTT
NA,TRBJ2-5,TRBV2,NA,CASRGLETQYF,TGTGCCAGCAGGGGCTTAGAGACCCAGTACTTC